These 30 T cell receptor beta chains came from one sample sequenced in a study of OX40 agonist ivuxolimab in advanced cancers. This table comes from immunoSEQ multiplex PCR, and its TCRdb copy is limited to in-frame clones, with some not included. The data contain about 34,000 clones, approximately 82% of them seen just once; the ten biggest clones take up 2.5% to 3%. This sample comprised CD4+ or CD8+ T cells sorted from blood, obtained in a trial of the OX40 agonist ivuxolimab. These receptors came from an adult with an advanced solid tumor such as melanoma, head and neck, liver or kidney cancer.

V gene TRBV6-1 combines with J gene TRBJ1-1, with 7 bases aligning to TRBD1. The CDR3 totals 13 residues. The junction had 5 bases not matched to a gene; V was cut back by 3 bases and J by 7 bases. The germline V gene encodes CDR1 MNHNS and CDR2 SASEGT. The CDR3 nucleotides read TGTGCCAGCAGTGAGCGCCAGGGGGATGAAGCTTTCTTT. It translates to CASSERQGDEAFF.

This chain connects TRBV6-5 to TRBJ1-4, with 7 nucleotides matching TRBD1. With 4 bases clipped from V and 3 bases from J, the junction kept 2 bases outside the gene matches. The CDR3 runs to 14 residues. Germline V CDR1 and CDR2: MNHEY, SVGAGI. CDR3 residues: CASSSGTANEKLFF. The CDR3 DNA follows: TGTGCCAGCAGTTCCGGGACAGCTAATGAAAAACTGTTTTTT.

V is TRBV28 and J is TRBJ1-5; 9 positions agree with TRBD1. Germline V gene lookup returns CDR1 MDHEN and CDR2 SYDVKM. CDR3 length: 15 amino acids. V lost 2 bases, J lost 7 bases, and 6 bases stayed unmatched. The CDR3 DNA sequence: TGTGCCAGCAGTTTAGGGACAGGGTTAGGGCAGCCCCAGCATTTT. This sequence encodes CASSLGTGLGQPQHF.

The V gene is TRBV2, the J gene TRBJ1-5; TRBD1 is a possible D gene (5 bases). Per germline, CDR1 SNHLY and CDR2 FYNNEI. The CDR3 totals 14 residues. V lost 7 bases to trimming and J lost 4 bases, with 14 bases between them. CDR3 residues: CASTEGLTNQPQHF. CDR3 bases: TGTGCCAGCACTGAGGGACTGACTAATCAGCCCCAGCATTTT.

This clone came up a few times. The chain is built from TRBV2 and TRBJ1-1; D not certain. The CDR3 runs to 11 residues. The V and J ends lost 4 bases and 0 bases respectively, with 0 bases between them. Germline CDR1 SNHLY, CDR2 FYNNEI. DNA for the CDR3: TGTGCCAGCAGTGTGAACACTGAAGCTTTCTTT. This gives the protein CASSVNTEAFF.

This chain joins TRBV6-5 and TRBJ2-7; the D is unclear. Germline lookup yields CDR1 MNHEY and CDR2 SVGAGI. V was trimmed by 4 bases and J by 7 bases, leaving 8 bases between them. The CDR3 sequence is 11 residues long. The CDR3 sequence: CASSSQWEQYF. In nucleotides, the CDR3 is TGTGCCAGCAGTTCCCAGTGGGAGCAGTACTTC.

This clone was observed a single time. V and J are TRBV30 and TRBJ1-5; 8 bases fit TRBD1. CDR1 is GTSNPN, CDR2 SVGIG, per germline (reference sequence). This CDR3 comprises 15 residues. The V gene end was trimmed by 2 bases and the J gene end by 7 bases; junction bases not matched to a gene: 10. The CDR3 sequence is CAWSSSGGSGQPQHF. DNA for the CDR3: TGTGCCTGGAGTTCCTCAGGGGGCTCGGGACAGCCCCAGCATTTT.

The V gene is TRBV6-5, the J gene TRBJ1-1; D gene unclear. Trimming removed 2 bases from V and 1 base from J, with 8 bases in between. Germline V gene data show CDR1 as MNHEY and CDR2 as SVGAGI. The CDR3 has 14 residues. The CDR3 is CASSYEGRNTEAFF. In DNA, the CDR3 is TGTGCCAGCAGTTACGAAGGACGGAACACTGAAGCTTTCTTT.

The rearrangement uses TRBV6-5 and TRBJ1-1; a possible D gene is TRBD1 (5 bases). Between the trimmed V and J ends, which lost 8 bases and 6 bases, there was a span of 13 bases. This CDR3 has 12 amino acids. The germline gives CDR1 MNHEY, CDR2 SVGAGI. CDR3 loop: CASRQGGAEAFF. Written as DNA, the CDR3 is TGTGCCAGCCGGCAGGGTGGCGCTGAAGCTTTCTTT.

V is TRBV28 and J is TRBJ1-6; D is perhaps TRBD1 (5 bases). CDR1 is MDHEN, CDR2 SYDVKM, per germline. The CDR3 totals 15 residues. Deletions cut 0 bases from V and 14 bases from J, with 17 bases between. CDR3 amino acids: CASSLWDIVRRTLHF. Written as DNA, the CDR3 is TGTGCCAGCAGTTTATGGGACATAGTCAGGAGGACCCTCCACTTT. The full variable domain, its missing parts supplied by reference TRBV28 and TRBJ1-6, is DVKVTQSSRYLVKRTGEKVFLECVQDMDHENMFWYRQDPGLGLRLIYFSYDVKMKEKGDIPEGYSVSREKKERFSLILESASTNQTSMYLCASSLWDIVRRTLHFGNGTRLTVT.

The chain is built from TRBV6-1 and TRBJ1-4, with a weak D call TRBD1 (6 bases). The CDR3 length is 15 residues. Trimming pared 2 bases from V and 4 bases from J, leaving 11 bases between. Germline V gene sequence: CDR1 MNHNS, CDR2 SASEGT. CDR3: CASSERGRGNEKLFF. CDR3 DNA sequence: TGTGCCAGCAGTGAACGCGGCAGGGGTAATGAAAAACTGTTTTTT.

A few counts support this clone. The rearrangement links TRBV6-1 to TRBJ1-1; D remains ambiguous. This CDR3 has 14 amino acids. Germline V lookup: CDR1 MNHNS, CDR2 SASEGT. Trimming left V 7 bases short and J 5 bases short, with 17 bases between. The CDR3 coding sequence is TGTGCCAGCAACCAGCTTGGGATGGGAACTGAAGCTTTCTTT. Translated: CASNQLGMGTEAFF.

The chain links TRBV9 to TRBJ2-1; D is ambiguous. The length of the CDR3 is 12 residues. Germline V gene lookup returns CDR1 SGDLS and CDR2 YYNGEE. The V end was cut by 3 bases, the J end by 9 bases, with 10 bases between. The CDR3 bases are TGTGCCAGCAGCGCCAACTTTGGTGAGCAGTTCTTC. Amino acid sequence: CASSANFGEQFF.

This sequence joins TRBV2 and TRBJ1-5; D unresolved. The CDR3 spans 14 residues. Trimming took 6 bases from V and 2 from J, leaving 11 bases between them. Per the germline V gene, CDR1 is SNHLY and CDR2 is FYNNEI. Here the CDR3 reads CASRGDGGNQPQHF. The CDR3 region has the DNA TGTGCCAGCAGAGGTGATGGAGGCAATCAGCCCCAGCATTTT. The full variable domain, rest sourced from reference TRBV2 and TRBJ1-5, is EPEVTQTPSHQVTQMGQEVILRCVPISNHLYFYWYRQILGQKVEFLVSFYNNEISEKSEIFDDQFSVERPDGSNFTLKIRSTKLEDSAMYFCASRGDGGNQPQHFGDGTRLSIL.

The chain is built from TRBV2 and TRBJ2-3, with TRBD2 matching 7 bases. The V and J ends lost 1 base and 1 base, in that order; junction bases with no gene match: 2. CDR3 length equals 15 residues. Germline V gene sequence: CDR1 SNHLY, CDR2 FYNNEI. The CDR3 sequence: CASSEGGRGTDTQYF. Written as DNA, the CDR3 is TGTGCCAGCAGTGAAGGCGGGAGAGGCACAGATACGCAGTATTTT.

A few counts support this clone. The CDR3 loop is CASGRQTNTGELFF. DNA for the CDR3: TGTGCCAGTGGAAGGCAGACCAACACCGGGGAGCTGTTTTTT. This sequence joins TRBV19 and TRBJ2-2, with D unclear. Germline CDR1 and CDR2: LNHDA and SQIVND (reference sequence). V dropped 8 bases and J dropped 2 bases, with 12 bases sitting between them. The CDR3 covers 14 residues. The whole variable domain, remainder taken from reference TRBV19 and TRBJ2-2, is DGGITQSPKYLFRKEGQNVTLSCEQNLNHDAMYWYRQDPGQGLRLIYYSQIVNDFQKGDIAEGYSVSREKKESFPLTVTSAQKNPTAFYLCASGRQTNTGELFFGEGSRLTVL.

The chain joins TRBV15 to TRBJ2-2, with TRBD2 matching 14 bases. V shed 2 bases and J 4 bases; nucleotides not matched to a gene: 6. CDR1 and CDR2 (germline): LNHNV, YYDKDF (reference sequence). The CDR3 contains 18 residues. For the CDR3, the DNA is TGTGCCACCAGCAGACCCGGGACTAGCGGGAGTAGCACCGGGGAGCTGTTTTTT. Its translation: CATSRPGTSGSSTGELFF.

The chain recombines TRBV28 with TRBJ2-5, with 7 bases aligning to TRBD1. With 6 bases clipped from V and 3 bases from J, the junction kept 7 bases outside the gene matches. The germline V gene encodes CDR1 MDHEN and CDR2 SYDVKM. The CDR3 is made up of 14 amino acids. The CDR3 sequence is CASSDGTDEETQYF. CDR3 bases: TGTGCCAGCAGCGACGGGACAGATGAAGAGACCCAGTACTTC.

This clone has a handful of counts. The chain links TRBV9 to TRBJ2-1; TRBD2 is a possible D gene (6 bases). The V and J ends lost 2 bases and 7 bases respectively, with 13 bases between them. Germline values: CDR1 SGDLS, CDR2 YYNGEE. This CDR3 region has 14 residues. The CDR3 loop reads CASSVRRGRNEQFF. The CDR3 coding sequence is TGTGCCAGCAGCGTTCGGCGGGGACGGAATGAGCAGTTCTTC.

The gene calls are TRBV29-1 and TRBJ2-1; possible D gene TRBD2, 5 bases. The length of the CDR3 is 14 residues. Per the germline V gene, CDR1 is SQVTM and CDR2 is ANQGSEA. The germline V and J ends were trimmed by 7 bases and 9 bases, with 22 bases remaining between them. Here the CDR3 DNA reads TGCAGCGAACGGAGGTCCGGGCTTGTAAGTGAGCAGTTCTTC. Encoded protein: CSERRSGLVSEQFF.

This chain joins TRBV11-2 and TRBJ1-2; 7 bases line up with TRBD1. The CDR3 totals 16 residues. The V and J ends lost 5 bases and 5 bases, in that order; junction bases with no gene match: 14. Germline lookup yields CDR1 SGHAT and CDR2 FQNNGV. CDR3 region: CASSPNRQGFRYGYTF. In DNA form, the CDR3 reads TGTGCCAGCAGCCCCAACCGACAGGGTTTCCGGTATGGCTACACCTTC.

This sequence joins TRBV7-9 and TRBJ2-1; the match to TRBD2 covers 11 bases. The CDR3 spans 13 residues. Trimming cost V 8 bases and J 6 bases; bases outside gene matches: 3. Germline-derived CDR1 and CDR2 are SEHNR and FQNEAQ (reference sequence). The CDR3 DNA follows: TGTGCCAGCCTCACTAGCGGGGGCAATGAGCAGTTCTTC. Protein sequence: CASLTSGGNEQFF.

Remarks on this clone: Additional DNA sequences in this sample encode the identical CDR3. The genes are TRBV7-2 and TRBJ1-2; D not certain. Deletions cut 5 bases from V and 2 bases from J, with 9 bases between. The CDR3 covers 13 residues. In germline, CDR1 is SGHTA, CDR2 FQGNSA. This CDR3 reads CASSPGSNYGYTF. Written as DNA, the CDR3 is TGTGCCAGCAGCCCCGGGTCGAACTATGGCTACACCTTC.

This clone has more than one count but fewer than ten. V gene TRBV27 combines with J gene TRBJ1-2, with 7 bases identical to TRBD1. CDR3 size: 14 residues. The V gene's germline CDR1 is MNHEY and CDR2 SMNVEV (reference sequence). V was pared by 5 bases and J by 4 bases, with 7 bases of the junction left unmatched. CDR3 loop: CASSPRQGVYGYTF. The CDR3, as DNA: TGTGCCAGCAGTCCCCGCCAGGGGGTCTATGGCTACACCTTC.

This clone has only a few counts. This chain links TRBV2 with TRBJ2-2, with a weak D call TRBD1 (5 bases). This CDR3 spans 13 amino acids. V was pared by 7 bases and J by 2 bases, with 8 bases between. Per the germline V gene, CDR1 is SNHLY and CDR2 is FYNNEI. CDR3 region: CASTRENTGELFF. CDR3 sequence (DNA): TGTGCCAGCACCAGGGAAAACACCGGGGAGCTGTTTTTT.

The genes are TRBV10-3 and TRBJ2-2; D is undetermined. V lost 8 bases, J lost 6 bases, and 16 bases lay in between. CDR3 length: 14 amino acids. CDR1 and CDR2 (germline): ENHRY, SYGVKD. The CDR3 protein is CAIRTDRLPGELFF. The CDR3 nucleotides read TGTGCCATCCGAACTGACCGCCTCCCCGGGGAGCTGTTTTTT.

The rearrangement links TRBV15 to TRBJ1-5; D call uncertain. V dropped 1 base and J dropped 0 bases, with 10 bases sitting between them. The CDR3 is made up of 16 amino acids. Germline CDR1 LNHNV, CDR2 YYDKDF (reference sequence). The CDR3 nucleotides are TGTGCCACCAGCAGAGTCCAAGACTATAGCAATCAGCCCCAGCATTTT. Translating gives CATSRVQDYSNQPQHF.

The V gene is TRBV30, the J gene TRBJ2-7; D uncertain. From germline, CDR1 is GTSNPN and CDR2 SVGIG (reference sequence). This CDR3 comprises 10 residues. The germline V and J ends were trimmed by 4 bases and 7 bases, with 8 bases remaining between them. CDR3 sequence: CAWKREEQYF. Here the CDR3 DNA reads TGTGCCTGGAAAAGGGAAGAGCAGTACTTC.

The CDR3 reads CASSPGKGSRYF. CDR3 coding DNA: TGCGCCAGCAGTCCCGGGAAGGGCAGCCGGTACTTC. The rearrangement links TRBV23-1 to TRBJ2-7; the D gene is possibly TRBD2 (5 bases). TRBV23-1 is treated as an ORF (open reading frame) with a function not yet certain. The CDR3 has 12 amino acids. With 4 bases removed from V and 12 bases from J, the gap between germline ends came to 16 bases.

V usage is TRBV27 and J usage is TRBJ2-5; TRBD2 agrees at 10 bases. V was clipped by 3 bases and J by 4 bases; unmatched bases: 5. Germline V lookup: CDR1 MNHEY, CDR2 SMNVEV (reference sequence). CDR3 length: 15 residues. This CDR3 reads CASSFLAGVLETQYF. CDR3 DNA sequence: TGTGCCAGCAGTTTCCTAGCGGGAGTATTAGAGACCCAGTACTTC.